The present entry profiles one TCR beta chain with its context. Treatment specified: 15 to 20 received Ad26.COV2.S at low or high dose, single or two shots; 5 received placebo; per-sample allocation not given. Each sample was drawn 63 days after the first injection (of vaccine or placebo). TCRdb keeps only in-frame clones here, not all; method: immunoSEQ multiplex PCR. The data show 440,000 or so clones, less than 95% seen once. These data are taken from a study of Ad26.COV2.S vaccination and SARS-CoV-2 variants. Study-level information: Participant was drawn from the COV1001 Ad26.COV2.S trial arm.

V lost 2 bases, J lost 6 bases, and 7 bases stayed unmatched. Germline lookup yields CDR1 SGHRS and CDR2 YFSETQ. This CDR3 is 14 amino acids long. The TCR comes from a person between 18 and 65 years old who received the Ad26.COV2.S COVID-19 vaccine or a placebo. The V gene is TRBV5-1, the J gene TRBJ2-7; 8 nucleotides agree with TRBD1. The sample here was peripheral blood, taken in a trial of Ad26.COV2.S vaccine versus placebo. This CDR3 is CASSFDGQGVEQYF. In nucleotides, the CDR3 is TGCGCCAGCAGCTTTGACGGACAGGGTGTCGAGCAGTACTTC. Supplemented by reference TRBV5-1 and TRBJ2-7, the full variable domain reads KAGVTQTPRYLIKTRGQQVTLSCSPISGHRSVSWYQQTPGQGLQFLFEYFSETQRNKGNFPGRFSGRQFSNSRSEMNVSTLELGDSALYLCASSFDGQGVEQYFGPGTRLTVT.